This T cell receptor beta chain was sequenced during a study of cytomegalovirus exposure and HLA in healthy donors. The table lists this clone with a few counts. Additional DNA sequences in this sample encode the identical CDR3. PCR employed 60 Vbeta and 13 Jbeta primers. Only in-frame clones appear in the TCRdb table, and some are missing; sequencing was by immunoSEQ multiplex PCR. Of 200,000 to 250,000 clones in the sample, 65% to 90% were seen once. The length of the CDR3 is 12 residues. Germline V gives CDR1 SGHNT, CDR2 YYREEE (reference sequence). The V end was cut by 0 bases, the J end by 5 bases, with 5 bases between.

This clonotype was sampled from a girl aged 5 to 17 in good health and CMV-seronegative. The sequenced sample was PBMCs. The chain combines TRBV5-4 with TRBJ2-5, with D maybe TRBD2 (5 bases). CDR3 in DNA: TGTGCCAGCAGCTTGGCGGGGGAGACCCAGTACTTC. Amino acids: CASSLAGETQYF.